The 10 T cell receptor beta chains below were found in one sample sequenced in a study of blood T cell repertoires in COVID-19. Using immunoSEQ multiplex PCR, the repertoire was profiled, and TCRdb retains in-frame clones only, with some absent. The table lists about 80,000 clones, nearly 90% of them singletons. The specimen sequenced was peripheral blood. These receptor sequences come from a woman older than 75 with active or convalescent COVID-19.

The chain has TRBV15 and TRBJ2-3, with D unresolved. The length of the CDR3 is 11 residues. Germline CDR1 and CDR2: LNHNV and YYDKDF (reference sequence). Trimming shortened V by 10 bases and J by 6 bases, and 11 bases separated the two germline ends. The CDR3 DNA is TGTGCCAGCGGAAACGGGGATACGCAGTATTTT. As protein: CASGNGDTQYF.

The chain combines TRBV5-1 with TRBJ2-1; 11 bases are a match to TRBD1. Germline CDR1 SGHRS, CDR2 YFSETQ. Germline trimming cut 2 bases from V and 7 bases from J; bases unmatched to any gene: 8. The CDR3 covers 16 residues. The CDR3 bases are TGCGCCAGCAGCTTAAGTTGGGGACAGGGGGAGAATGAGCAGTTCTTC. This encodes CASSLSWGQGENEQFF.

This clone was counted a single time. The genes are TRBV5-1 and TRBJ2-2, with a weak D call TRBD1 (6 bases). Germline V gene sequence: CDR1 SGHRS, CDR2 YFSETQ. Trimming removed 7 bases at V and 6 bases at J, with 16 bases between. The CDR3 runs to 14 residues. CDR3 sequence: CASEMGAGSGELFF. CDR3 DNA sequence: TGCGCCAGCGAAATGGGGGCAGGGTCCGGGGAGCTGTTTTTT.

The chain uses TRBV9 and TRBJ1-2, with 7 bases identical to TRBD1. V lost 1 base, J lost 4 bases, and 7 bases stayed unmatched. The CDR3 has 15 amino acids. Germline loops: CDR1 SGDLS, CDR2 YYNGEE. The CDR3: CASSVIGGGGYGYTF. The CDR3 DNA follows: TGTGCCAGCAGCGTAATAGGGGGCGGTGGCTATGGCTACACCTTC.

In DNA, the CDR3 is TGCGCCAGCAGCCAAAGTACAGGGTACATGGGGACCCAGTACTTC. The encoded protein is CASSQSTGYMGTQYF. The chain has TRBV4-1 and TRBJ2-5, with D possibly TRBD1 on 6 matching bases. The V gene's germline CDR1 is MGHRA and CDR2 YSYEKL. With 2 bases removed from V and 7 bases from J, the gap between germline ends came to 17 bases. The CDR3 has 15 amino acids.

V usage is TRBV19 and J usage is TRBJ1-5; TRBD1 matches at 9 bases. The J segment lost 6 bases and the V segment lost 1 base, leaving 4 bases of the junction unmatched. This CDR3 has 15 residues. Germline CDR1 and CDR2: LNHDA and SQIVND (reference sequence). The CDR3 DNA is TGTGCCAGTAGTATAGGGGGGACAGGGCTTCAGCCCCAGCATTTT. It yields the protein CASSIGGTGLQPQHF. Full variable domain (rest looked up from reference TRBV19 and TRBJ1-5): DGGITQSPKYLFRKEGQNVTLSCEQNLNHDAMYWYRQDPGQGLRLIYYSQIVNDFQKGDIAEGYSVSREKKESFPLTVTSAQKNPTAFYLCASSIGGTGLQPQHFGDGTRLSIL.

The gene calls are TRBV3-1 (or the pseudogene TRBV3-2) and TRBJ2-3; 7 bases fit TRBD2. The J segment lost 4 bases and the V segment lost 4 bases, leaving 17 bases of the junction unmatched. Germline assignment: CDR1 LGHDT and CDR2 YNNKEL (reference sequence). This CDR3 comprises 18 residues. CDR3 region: CASSLLASAGVWSDTQYF. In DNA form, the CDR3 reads TGTGCCAGCAGCCTACTTGCTAGCGCGGGGGTCTGGTCAGATACGCAGTATTTT.

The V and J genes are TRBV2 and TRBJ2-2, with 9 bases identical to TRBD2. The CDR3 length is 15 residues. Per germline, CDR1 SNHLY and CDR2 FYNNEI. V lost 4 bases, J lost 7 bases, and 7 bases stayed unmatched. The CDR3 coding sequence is TGTGCCAGCAGTGCACTAGCGGGTCTTGGCGGGGAGCTGTTTTTT. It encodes CASSALAGLGGELFF.

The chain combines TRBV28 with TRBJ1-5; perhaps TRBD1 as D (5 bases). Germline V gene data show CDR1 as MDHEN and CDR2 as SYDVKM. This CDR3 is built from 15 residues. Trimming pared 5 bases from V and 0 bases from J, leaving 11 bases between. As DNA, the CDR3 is TGTGCCAGCAGTCAAGGCGGGGCTAGCAATCAGCCCCAGCATTTT. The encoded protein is CASSQGGASNQPQHF.

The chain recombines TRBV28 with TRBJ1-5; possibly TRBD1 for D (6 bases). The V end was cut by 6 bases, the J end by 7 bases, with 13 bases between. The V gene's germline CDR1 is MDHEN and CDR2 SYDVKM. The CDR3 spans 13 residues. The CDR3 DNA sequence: TGTGCCAGCAGCTCCAGGGGATCCCAGCCCCAGCATTTT. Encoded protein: CASSSRGSQPQHF.